This T cell receptor beta chain was sequenced during a study of cytomegalovirus exposure and HLA in healthy donors. The overall study: Approximately 81% of 300 to 450 genotyped donors fell in the Caucasian-associated ancestry cluster.

About this clone: Its antigen remains unknown.

Researchers ran the PCR with 60 Vbeta and 13 Jbeta primers. Repertoires were generated with immunoSEQ multiplex PCR, while TCRdb's copy carries only in-frame clones and drops some. The table records 65,000 to 100,000 clones, roughly three quarters of them present only once. Study conclusions and caveats: Earlier analysis yielded a pattern in which most TCR beta V segments were productive about 90% or about 30% of the time. A later look showed TCR association rates differing by HLA locus, highest for DRB1 and lowest for HLA-C.

Healthy bone marrow donors supplied every sample. This CDR3 has 18 residues. V trimming: 4 bases; J trimming: 8 bases; junction bases outside the gene matches: 20. The germline V gene has CDR1 SGDLS and CDR2 YYNGEE. Sequenced: PBMCs. This receptor was obtained from a man in his forties in good health and CMV-seronegative. The chain carries TRBV9 and TRBJ2-1, with TRBD2 matching over 8 bases. The CDR3 loop reads CASSHLKFGGAPGYEQFF. In DNA form, the CDR3 reads TGTGCCAGCAGCCACCTCAAGTTCGGGGGGGCCCCAGGGTATGAGCAGTTCTTC.